Following are 19 T cell receptor beta chains from one sample sequenced in a study of T cell repertoires in aging, cancer and after chemotherapy. A mixed TRB-A/B primer pool amplified rearranged TRB by multiplex touch-down PCR. TCRdb recomputed calls from the multiplex PCR reads with MiXCR, one row per CDR3 protein. The table has 2,500 or so distinct CDR3 sequences, roughly 26% seen once. Amplification of TCR beta used genomic DNA extracted from peripheral blood. Sequenced: blood. All receptors come from a human donor in good health.

The chain combines TRBV4-3 with TRBJ1-2; D unresolved. V gave up 6 bases and J gave up 2 bases, with 10 bases separating them. Germline CDR1 is LGHNA and CDR2 is YSLEER. This CDR3 is 13 amino acids long. CDR3 region: CASSRPLNYGYTF. The CDR3 bases are TGCGCCAGCAGTCGACCACTGAACTATGGCTACACCTTC.

This clonotype occurred a few times. The chain is built from TRBV25-1 and TRBJ2-7, with D possibly TRBD1 on 6 matching bases. V was pared by 2 bases and J by 3 bases, with 8 bases between. The length of the CDR3 is 13 residues. Per the germline V gene, CDR1 is MGHDK and CDR2 is SYGVNS. CDR3 residues: CASSEKGGYEQYF. CDR3 DNA sequence: TGTGCCAGCAGTGAAAAAGGGGGCTACGAGCAGTACTTC.

This clonotype was seen a handful of times. The rearrangement joins TRBV6-2 or TRBV6-3 to TRBJ2-5; TRBD1 might be the D (7 bases). The germline gives CDR1 MNHEY, CDR2 SVGEGT. CDR3 length: 13 residues. Trimming shortened V by 7 bases and J by 4 bases, and 13 bases separated the two germline ends. CDR3: CASNRQGGETQYF. DNA of the CDR3: TGTGCCAGCAACAGACAGGGAGGAGAGACCCAGTACTTC.

This clonotype was observed a few times. The chain uses TRBV5-4 and TRBJ2-4; D possibly corresponds to TRBD1 (5 bases). Trimming cost V 4 bases and J 3 bases, with 11 bases left between them. The CDR3 is 14 amino acids. CDR1 and CDR2 from the germline V gene are SGHNT and YYREEE (reference sequence). In DNA, the CDR3 is TGTGCCAGCAGCATTCAGGGTGGCAAAAACATTCAGTACTTC. Translation: CASSIQGGKNIQYF.

This clonotype is deemed medium-sized. V usage is TRBV28 and J usage is TRBJ2-7; D may correspond to TRBD1 or TRBD2 (5 bases each). V was pared by 2 bases and J by 3 bases, with 17 bases between. The CDR3 totals 16 residues. Germline values: CDR1 MDHEN, CDR2 SYDVKM. The CDR3 region has the DNA TGTGCCAGCAGTTTAAGGCCGGGACGCCCTAACTACGAGCAGTACTTC. This gives the protein CASSLRPGRPNYEQYF.

This clonotype was seen a few times. This chain links TRBV6-4 with TRBJ1-5; D uncertain. This CDR3 spans 14 amino acids. CDR1 and CDR2 from the germline V gene are MRHNA and SNTAGT. The V end was cut by 0 bases, the J end by 8 bases, with 11 bases between. The CDR3 loop is CASSDSEGSEPQHF. Here the CDR3 DNA reads TGTGCCAGCAGTGACTCGGAAGGGAGCGAGCCCCAGCATTTT.

The sample holds a few counts of this clonotype. The genes are TRBV5-6 and TRBJ2-7, with TRBD1 identical over 9 bases. With 4 bases clipped from V and 5 bases from J, the junction kept 7 bases outside the gene matches. This CDR3 contains 14 residues. Germline lookup yields CDR1 SGHDT and CDR2 YYEEEE. This CDR3 is CASSPGTGLDEQYF. The CDR3 DNA is TGTGCCAGCAGCCCCGGGACAGGGCTGGACGAGCAGTACTTC.

Of note for this clonotype: Given a much more abundant clone one base away, this may be a read error. Here the CDR3 omits its conserved ending phenylalanine or tryptophan, so a read error is the likely source. The chain carries TRBV7-2 and TRBJ2-5; D is unclear. Germline V lookup: CDR1 SGHTA, CDR2 FQGNSA. The V gene lost 9 bases and the J gene lost 1 base, with 18 bases spanning the gap. The CDR3 contains 15 residues. CDR3 bases: TGTGCCAGTAGTTACGGCAGCCTACTCCAAGAGACCCAGTACTTG. Residues: CASSYGSLLQETQYL.

This clonotype is deemed medium-sized. V and J are TRBV20-1 and TRBJ2-2, with TRBD2 matching 8 bases. The germline CDR1 and CDR2 sequences are DFQATT and SNEGSKA (reference sequence). Trimming cost V 5 bases and J 4 bases; bases outside gene matches: 9. There are 15 residues in the CDR3. CDR3 residues: CSASHSGKGTGELFF. CDR3 in DNA: TGCAGTGCTTCCCATAGCGGGAAGGGCACCGGGGAGCTGTTTTTT.

In its sample, this clonotype ranks as medium-sized. The chain combines TRBV12-3 or TRBV12-4 with TRBJ2-7, with a tentative D call TRBD2 (5 bases). V was shortened by 8 bases and J by 4 bases, with 12 bases between the two germline ends. The CDR3 runs to 12 residues. The CDR3 loop reads CASRAPGYEQYF. CDR3 nucleotide sequence: TGTGCCAGCCGGGCCCCGGGGTACGAGCAGTACTTC.

This clonotype is medium-sized within its sample. This chain links TRBV6-2 or TRBV6-3 with TRBJ1-6; D is perhaps TRBD1 (5 bases). CDR3 length: 14 residues. The germline V and J ends were trimmed by 0 bases and 7 bases, with 7 bases remaining between them. CDR1 is MNHEY and CDR2 is SVGEGT in the germline V gene. Here the CDR3 DNA reads TGTGCCAGCAGTTACTCAGGGGAGAATTCACCCCTCCACTTT. Encoded protein: CASSYSGENSPLHF.

By proportion, this clonotype is medium-sized. This rearrangement joins TRBV19 to TRBJ2-1; 8 bases match TRBD2. Germline V gene data show CDR1 as LNHDA and CDR2 as SQIVND (reference sequence). The length of the CDR3 is 16 residues. V shed 5 bases and J 0 bases; nucleotides not matched to a gene: 6. The chain's CDR3 is CASSLLAGSSYNEQFF. The CDR3 DNA is TGTGCCAGTAGTTTATTAGCGGGGAGCTCCTACAATGAGCAGTTCTTC. The whole variable domain, remainder taken from reference TRBV19 and TRBJ2-1, is DGGITQSPKYLFRKEGQNVTLSCEQNLNHDAMYWYRQDPGQGLRLIYYSQIVNDFQKGDIAEGYSVSREKKESFPLTVTSAQKNPTAFYLCASSLLAGSSYNEQFFGPGTRLTVL.

Judged by abundance, this clonotype is medium-sized (0.01 to 0.1%). The chain couples TRBV12-3 or TRBV12-4 to TRBJ2-3, with 13 bases identical to TRBD2. V lost 2 bases and J lost 0; bases outside the gene matches: 8. CDR3 length equals 19 residues. Written as DNA, the CDR3 is TGTGCCAGCAGTTTAACTAGCGGGGGGGCTGAAGGTAGCACAGATACGCAGTATTTT. It translates to CASSLTSGGAEGSTDTQYF.

Note on this clonotype: Just one base apart from a much larger clone, this may be a read error. The V gene is TRBV5-5, the J gene TRBJ1-6, with 7 bases that match TRBD1. Trimming cost V 1 base and J 4 bases; bases outside gene matches: 8. CDR3 length: 17 residues. CDR1 and CDR2 (germline): SGHKS, YYEKEE (reference sequence). This CDR3 is CASSLSPRGQYNSPLHF. CDR3 coding DNA: TGTGCCAGCAGCTTGTCGCCTCGGGGACAGTATAATTCACCCCTCCACTTT.

By sample share, this clonotype is medium-sized (0.01 to 0.1%). The V call is TRBV19, the J call TRBJ1-1; 8 bases line up with TRBD1. Germline CDR1 LNHDA, CDR2 SQIVND (reference sequence). This CDR3 is 18 amino acids long. Germline trimming cut 5 bases from V and 0 bases from J; bases unmatched to any gene: 14. This CDR3 reads CASSLLDRGSGMNTEAFF. The DNA for the CDR3 is TGTGCCAGTAGTCTCCTCGACAGGGGTTCGGGAATGAACACTGAAGCTTTCTTT.

The chain combines TRBV12-3 or TRBV12-4 with TRBJ2-3; D is possibly TRBD1 or TRBD2 (5 bases each). The CDR3 is 15 amino acids. V lost 3 bases and J lost 4, with 14 bases in between. The CDR3 sequence: CASSLSRGLADTQYF. For the CDR3, the DNA is TGTGCCAGCAGTTTGTCCCGGGGCCTGGCAGATACGCAGTATTTT.

This sequence joins TRBV5-1 and TRBJ1-1; the D gene is possibly TRBD1 (6 bases). There are 14 residues in the CDR3. Germline V gene lookup returns CDR1 SGHRS and CDR2 YFSETQ. Trimming removed 4 bases from V and 5 bases from J, with 15 bases in between. CDR3 in DNA: TGCGCCAGCAGCGGGGGCGGGGTGAGAACTGAAGCTTTCTTT. Its protein product is CASSGGGVRTEAFF. The variable domain in full, completed from reference TRBV5-1 and TRBJ1-1, reads KAGVTQTPRYLIKTRGQQVTLSCSPISGHRSVSWYQQTPGQGLQFLFEYFSETQRNKGNFPGRFSGRQFSNSRSEMNVSTLELGDSALYLCASSGGGVRTEAFFGQGTRLTVV.

This clonotype was seen a few times. The chain links TRBV9 to TRBJ2-1; 8 bases align to TRBD2. The CDR3 loop spans 15 amino acids. With 2 bases clipped from V and 1 base from J, the junction kept 2 bases outside the gene matches. Germline assignment: CDR1 SGDLS and CDR2 YYNGEE. CDR3 bases: TGTGCCAGCAGCGTTACGGGGGGGTCCTACAATGAGCAGTTCTTC. This sequence encodes CASSVTGGSYNEQFF.

This clonotype qualifies as medium-sized. The chain employs TRBV10-3 and TRBJ2-3, with 7 bases matching TRBD1. Germline V gene lookup returns CDR1 ENHRY and CDR2 SYGVKD. Trimming cost V 6 bases and J 2 bases; bases outside gene matches: 5. This CDR3 is 14 amino acids long. The CDR3 reads CAIRGDSYTDTQYF. The CDR3 DNA reads TGTGCCATCAGAGGGGACAGTTACACAGATACGCAGTATTTT.